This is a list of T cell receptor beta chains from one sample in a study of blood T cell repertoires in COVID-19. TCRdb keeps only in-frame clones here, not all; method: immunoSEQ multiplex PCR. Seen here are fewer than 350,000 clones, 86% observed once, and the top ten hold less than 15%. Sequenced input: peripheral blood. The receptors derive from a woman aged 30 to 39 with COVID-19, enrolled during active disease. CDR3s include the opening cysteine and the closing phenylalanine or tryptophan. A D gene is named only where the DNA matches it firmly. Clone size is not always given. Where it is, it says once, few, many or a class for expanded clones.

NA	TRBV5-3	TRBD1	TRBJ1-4	CARSIQGAANEKLFF	TGTGCCAGAAGCATACAGGGGGCAGCTAATGAAAAACTGTTTTTT
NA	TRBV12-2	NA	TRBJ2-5	CASRLGRVGTSGGAEETQYF	TGTGCAAGTCGCTTAGGGCGTGTGGGGACTAGCGGGGGGGCGGAAGAGACCCAGTACTTC
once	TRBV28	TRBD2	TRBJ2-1	CASSLGSGGLGNEQFF	TGTGCCAGCAGTTTGGGTAGCGGGGGGTTAGGGAATGAGCAGTTCTTC
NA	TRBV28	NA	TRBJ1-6	CASSFRGEGSPLHF	TGTGCCAGCAGTTTCCGGGGGGAAGGTTCACCCCTCCACTTT
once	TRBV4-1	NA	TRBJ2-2	CAGRRVLGTGELFF	TGCGCCGGGCGGAGGGTTTTAGGCACCGGGGAGCTGTTTTTT
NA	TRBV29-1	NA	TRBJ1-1	CSVNQGWSTEAFF	TGCAGCGTTAACCAGGGGTGGAGCACTGAAGCTTTCTTT
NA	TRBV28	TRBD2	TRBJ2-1	CASSLAGRSNEQFF	TGTGCCAGCAGTCTAGCGGGCCGGTCGAATGAGCAGTTCTTC
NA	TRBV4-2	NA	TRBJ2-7	CASSQDRGYAYEQYF	TGTGCCAGCAGCCAGGATCGGGGGTACGCATACGAGCAGTACTTC
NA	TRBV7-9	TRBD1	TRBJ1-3	CASSSPRTGGSTIYF	TGTGCCAGCAGCAGCCCCAGGACAGGGGGTAGCACCATATATTTT
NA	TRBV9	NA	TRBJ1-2	CASSAGQYPTYGYTF	TGTGCCAGCAGTGCCGGACAGTACCCTACCTATGGCTACACCTTC